The 9 T cell receptor beta chains below all came from one sample that was sequenced in a study of blood T cell repertoires in COVID-19. Produced via immunoSEQ multiplex PCR; TCRdb's table is partial and in-frame only. The data contain 23,000 or so clones, 80% to 95% of them singletons. The sequenced sample consisted of peripheral blood. These receptors came from a woman in her 70s with active COVID-19.

This rearrangement joins TRBV21-1 to TRBJ1-5. TRBV21-1 is an annotated pseudogene. The CDR3 totals 15 residues. CDR3 in DNA: TGTGCCAGCAACGCAGCGAAGGTTAGCAATCAGCCCCAGCATTTT. Translation: CASNAAKVSNQPQHF.

The chain recombines TRBV12-5 with TRBJ2-2, with 7 bases aligning to TRBD1. Germline CDR1 LGHNT, CDR2 FRNRAP. The length of the CDR3 is 13 residues. The V segment lost 5 bases and the J segment 6 bases; nucleotides outside the gene matches: 3. The CDR3 sequence: CASGLTGPGELFF. The CDR3 DNA is TGTGCTAGTGGTCTGACAGGGCCCGGGGAGCTGTTTTTT.

This chain links TRBV27 with TRBJ1-1; D perhaps matches TRBD1 (6 bases). The CDR3 loop spans 14 amino acids. Germline lookup yields CDR1 MNHEY and CDR2 SMNVEV (reference sequence). The V and J ends lost 4 bases and 4 bases respectively, with 13 bases between them. CDR3 in amino acids: CASSSPQGPTEAFF. The CDR3 bases are TGTGCCAGCAGTTCTCCACAGGGCCCCACTGAAGCTTTCTTT.

J is TRBJ2-6 and V is TRBV29-1; unclear D gene. The CDR3 spans 12 residues. Per germline, CDR1 SQVTM and CDR2 ANQGSEA. V was trimmed by 6 bases and J by 1 base, leaving 4 bases between them. The CDR3 region is CSVQSGANVLTF. The CDR3 DNA is TGCAGCGTCCAGTCTGGGGCCAACGTCCTGACTTTC.

The J gene is TRBJ1-2, the V gene TRBV11-1, with 7 bases matching TRBD1. The trim removed 2 bases at V and 8 bases at J, leaving 11 bases unmatched. There are 15 residues in the CDR3. Germline loops: CDR1 SGHAT, CDR2 FQDESV (reference sequence). Here the CDR3 reads CASSLQTTGKDGYTF. The CDR3 nucleotides are TGTGCCAGCAGCTTACAGACGACAGGGAAGGACGGCTACACCTTC.

The rearrangement links TRBV10-2 to TRBJ2-7; possibly TRBD1 for D (5 bases). Trimming shortened V by 6 bases and J by 3 bases, and 15 bases separated the two germline ends. The germline CDR1 and CDR2 sequences are WSHSY and SAAADI. The length of the CDR3 is 14 residues. CDR3 protein: CASREGQGGYEQYF. The CDR3 bases are TGCGCCAGCAGAGAAGGGCAGGGCGGCTACGAGCAGTACTTC.

For the CDR3, the DNA is TGTGCCAGCAGTTTATCGGGCCGCGGGACTTTAAACTATGGCTACACCTTC. The encoded protein is CASSLSGRGTLNYGYTF. The chain carries TRBV27 and TRBJ1-2, with D possibly matching TRBD1 (5 bases). CDR1 is MNHEY and CDR2 is SMNVEV in the germline V gene (reference sequence). V lost 0 bases, J lost 2 bases, and 16 bases lay in between. The CDR3 sequence is 17 residues long.

The sample holds one count of this clone. The rearrangement links TRBV15 to TRBJ2-7; possible D gene TRBD1, 5 bases. Trimming cost V 0 bases and J 2 bases, with 8 bases left between them. Per the germline V gene, CDR1 is LNHNV and CDR2 is YYDKDF (reference sequence). The CDR3 contains 14 residues. CDR3 amino acids: CATSREGRAYEQYF. As DNA, the CDR3 is TGTGCCACCAGCAGAGAGGGCAGGGCCTACGAGCAGTACTTC.

The genes are TRBV11-2 and TRBJ1-4; 7 nucleotides line up with TRBD1. Germline V gene data show CDR1 as SGHAT and CDR2 as FQNNGV. V dropped 4 bases and J dropped 8; count of bases not matched to a gene: 10. The CDR3 consists of 15 residues. This chain's CDR3 is CASSSPGTVREKLFF. The CDR3 DNA reads TGTGCCAGCAGCTCCCCCGGGACAGTTCGCGAAAAACTGTTTTTT.